The table lists the clone carrying this TCR beta chain with a count of one. Donors were grouped by their self-reported clinical history. In Cohort 3, a recovered donor had either two negative PCRs, clearance, or symptom resolution. This specimen comes from a study of blood T cell repertoires in COVID-19. Sequencing was performed with immunoSEQ multiplex PCR; in TCRdb, only in-frame clones are kept and a portion is missing. The profile shows 390,000 or so clones, 80% to 90% of them singletons. The ends were cut back, 4 bases at V and 4 bases at J, with 17 bases in the middle. The length of the CDR3 is 15 residues. Germline V gene data show CDR1 as SGHTA and CDR2 as FQGNSA.

The chain couples TRBV7-2 to TRBJ2-7; TRBD2 is a possible D gene (6 bases). Source material: PBMCs or T cells enriched from blood (not recorded which). The clonotype comes from a man between 18 and 29 years old who had recovered from COVID-19. This chain's CDR3 is CASSSPRGSMYEQYF. The CDR3 DNA reads as TGTGCCAGCAGCTCCCCACGGGGGAGTATGTACGAGCAGTACTTC.